A single T cell receptor beta chain is shown here with its context. This entry comes from a study of blood T cell repertoires in COVID-19. Study context: Donors in the United States, Italy and Spain gave samples during acute or convalescent COVID-19. The cDNA or gDNA used as material had been derived from T cells, B-cell-depleted T cells, or PBMCs.

This CDR3 comprises 14 residues. Germline CDR1 is LNHNV and CDR2 is YYDKDF (reference sequence). With V trimmed by 4 bases and J by 5 bases, 6 bases remained unmatched. Per the study methods: From reference gene primer amplification, estimates of nucleated cell counts were derived. Repertoires were generated with immunoSEQ multiplex PCR, while TCRdb's copy carries only in-frame clones and drops some. V and J calls and clone size are copied from that table; D and trimming were computed from the DNA. The data show 100,000 or so clones, about 88% seen once. The chain couples TRBV15 to TRBJ2-5, with TRBD1 identical over 8 bases. What was sequenced was peripheral blood. The source of this sequence is a man aged 50-59 years with active or convalescent COVID-19. The CDR3 is CATSKTGAGETQYF. CDR3 nucleotide sequence: TGTGCCACCAGCAAGACAGGGGCCGGGGAGACCCAGTACTTC.